A single T cell receptor beta chain is shown here with its context. Looked up from germline, CDR1 is SQVTM and CDR2 is ANQGSEA. The CDR3 runs 14 residues. J gave up 6 bases and V 4 bases, and 4 bases lay outside the gene matches. The data stem from a study of blood T cells in healthy people across ages. The second PCR ran roughly 6 to 11 cycles with a sample-barcoded 5' primer and J-beta primers. Sequencing yielded, for each sample, at least 2.5 million paired-end reads carrying CDR3. MiXCR, run by TCRdb on the 5' RACE reads, gives a single entry per CDR3 protein. Among roughly 730,000 distinct CDR3 sequences listed, 56% were seen once. Ten milliliters of peripheral blood were drawn from each donor. Per sample, a minimum of 6.5 million PBMCs were isolated.

The sample consisted of blood. The TCR sequence derives from a man aged 35 to 55 in good health. The chain uses TRBV29-1 and TRBJ2-1; 12 bases line up with TRBD2. CDR3 sequence reads: CSVATSGSVNEQFF. CDR3 DNA sequence: TGCAGCGTTGCGACTAGCGGGAGTGTCAATGAGCAGTTCTTC.